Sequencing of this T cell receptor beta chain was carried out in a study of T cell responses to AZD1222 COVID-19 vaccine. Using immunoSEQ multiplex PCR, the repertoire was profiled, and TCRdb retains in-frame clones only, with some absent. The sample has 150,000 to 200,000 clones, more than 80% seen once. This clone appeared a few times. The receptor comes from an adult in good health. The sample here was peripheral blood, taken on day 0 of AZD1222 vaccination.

The chain's CDR3 is CASSLSDTQYF. In DNA, the CDR3 is TGTGCCAGCTCCTTATCAGATACGCAGTATTTT. The chain has TRBV11-2 and TRBJ2-3; D gene unclear. Germline V CDR1 and CDR2: SGHAT, FQNNGV. V gave up 8 bases and J gave up 4 bases, with 7 bases separating them. This CDR3 contains 11 residues.